This is a list of T cell receptor beta chains from one sample in a study of PD-L1 blockade in urothelial cancer. TCRdb keeps only in-frame clones here, not all; method: immunoSEQ multiplex PCR. The sample contains 35,000 to 50,000 clones, roughly 80% of which appear only once. This specimen consisted of PBMCs, obtained around atezolizumab (anti-PD-L1) treatment. Receptors were obtained from a man in his 70s with urothelial cancer. The CDR3 runs from the conserved cysteine through the conserved F or W. Each record gives: clone size, J gene, V gene, D gene, CDR3 DNA, CDR3 protein. D genes are given only for firm matches. Some rows mark clone size as missing; the rest say once, few, many or name a class of expanded clone.

- TRBJ2-1 TRBV28 - TGTGCCAGCACCCCAACAGACCCCGGCTCCCACAATGAGCAGTTCTTC CASTPTDPGSHNEQFF
- TRBJ1-5 TRBV15 TRBD1 TGTGCCACCCAAGGGGGCGCGCGCAATCAGCCCCAGCATTTT CATQGGARNQPQHF
- TRBJ2-5 TRBV15 - TGTGCCACCAGCGCGCAGGGAAGAGAGACCCAGTACTTC CATSAQGRETQYF
few TRBJ2-7 TRBV9 TRBD1 TGTGCCAGCAGCGCCCACGGACAGGGGACTTTCTACGAGCAGTACTTC CASSAHGQGTFYEQYF
- TRBJ2-3 TRBV7-3 - TGTGCCAGCAGCTCTCAGTCGACAGATACGCAGTATTTT CASSSQSTDTQYF
- TRBJ2-7 TRBV5-1 TRBD1 TGCGCCAGTACACCGGGACAGGGGTACTACGAGCAGTACTTC CASTPGQGYYEQYF
- TRBJ1-2 TRBV2 - TGTGCCAGCAGTGAGCCAGAGGCGTTCACCTTC CASSEPEAFTF
- TRBJ1-5 TRBV16 - TGTGCCAGCAGCCAATACCCGGGTAATCAGCCCCAGCATTTT CASSQYPGNQPQHF
- TRBJ2-1 TRBV27 TRBD2 TGTGCCAGCAGTTCCGCGGGAGTTAACGACAATGAGCAGTTCTTC CASSSAGVNDNEQFF
- TRBJ2-7 TRBV7-8 - TGTGCCAGCAGCAGGGGCAGGGTAGACGAGCAGTACTTC CASSRGRVDEQYF
- TRBJ2-5 TRBV4-2 - TGTGCCAGCAGCCAAGATCAGGAGGAACAGAAGACCCAGTACTTC CASSQDQEEQKTQYF
- TRBJ1-1 TRBV27 - TGTGCCAGCAGTTCTATAGGGGGGAACACTGAAGCTTTCTTT CASSSIGGNTEAFF
few TRBJ2-2 TRBV4-3 - TGCGCCAGCAGCCAATACCCACAGAACACCGGGGAGCTGTTTTTT CASSQYPQNTGELFF
few TRBJ2-3 TRBV7-2 TRBD2 TGTGCCAGCAGACTAGCGGGGGGAGTCGATACGCAGTATTTT CASRLAGGVDTQYF
- TRBJ2-3 TRBV7-2 TRBD2 TGTGCCAGCAGCCGCGGGGGAGCAGATACGCAGTATTTT CASSRGGADTQYF
- TRBJ2-3 TRBV7-6 TRBD2 TGTGCCAGCAGCTCGACTAGCGGTTATACGCAGTATTTT CASSSTSGYTQYF
- TRBJ1-1 TRBV10-3 - TGTGCCATCAGTGAGTATAGGAGCGCCACTGAAGCTTTCTTT CAISEYRSATEAFF
- TRBJ2-7 TRBV5-1 - TGCGCCAGCCGATGGAGACTAGATGGGGACTACGAGCAGTACTTC CASRWRLDGDYEQYF
- TRBJ1-1 TRBV15 TRBD1 TGTGCCACCTCACCGGACAGGTCGTTAGCTTTCTTT CATSPDRSLAFF
- TRBJ1-1 TRBV15 - TGTGCCACCAGCAGAGAATTTGGCCAGGGGAACACTGAAGCTTTCTTT CATSREFGQGNTEAFF
- TRBJ2-4 TRBV27 - TGTGCCAGCAGCAATAAAAACATTCAGTACTTC CASSNKNIQYF
- TRBJ2-3 TRBV4-3 TRBD2 TGCGCCAGCAGCCAAGATCAGGAGGGAGCGGGGAGTCTAGATACGCAGTATTTT CASSQDQEGAGSLDTQYF